This is a list of T cell receptor beta chains from one sample in a study of blood T cell repertoires in COVID-19. Sequencing used immunoSEQ multiplex PCR; TCRdb keeps in-frame clones, though not all of them. The data hold about 100,000 clones, with around 90% observed a single time. Sample: peripheral blood. These TCRs come from a human donor in a cohort sampled during active COVID-19. Each CDR3 is given with its conserved first and last residue. The D gene is left open where the match is weak. Expanded clones get a size class; other rows say once, few or many, or leave the size out.

TRBD2 once TRBJ2-7 TRBV19 CASSISSGRAGQYF TGTGCCAGTAGTATTTCGAGCGGGAGGGCCGGGCAGTACTTC
. . TRBJ2-1 TRBV18 CASLKNRDNEQFF TGTGCCAGTTTAAAGAACAGGGACAATGAGCAGTTCTTC
TRBD2 . TRBJ2-3 TRBV7-2 CASSLEGPGTPGGAQYF TGTGCCAGCAGCTTAGAAGGTCCCGGGACTCCTGGGGGGGCGCAGTATTTT
. . TRBJ2-7 TRBV6-5 CASRAGWGGIDEQYF TGTGCCAGCAGAGCTGGGTGGGGCGGGATTGACGAGCAGTACTTC
. . TRBJ2-1 TRBV6-1 CASSEGASYNEQFF TGTGCCAGCAGTGAGGGAGCTTCCTACAATGAGCAGTTCTTC
. . TRBJ2-1 TRBV19 CASSMGPSDYNEQFF TGTGCCAGTAGTATGGGGCCTAGCGACTACAATGAGCAGTTCTTC
TRBD2 few TRBJ2-1 TRBV9 CASSEEGLAGEQFF TGTGCCAGCAGCGAGGAGGGACTAGCGGGTGAGCAGTTCTTC
. . TRBJ2-5 TRBV4-1 CASSQGGRETQYF TGCGCCAGCAGCCAAGGCGGTCGCGAGACCCAGTACTTC
. . TRBJ2-1 TRBV2 CASEESRSSYNEQFF TGTGCCAGCGAGGAGAGTCGGAGCTCCTACAATGAGCAGTTCTTC
. . TRBJ1-2 TRBV7-3 CASSPIPGDGYTF TGTGCCAGCAGCCCCATCCCAGGGGATGGCTACACCTTC
TRBD1 . TRBJ2-2 TRBV5-1 CASRRDSINTGELFF TGCGCCAGCAGAAGGGACAGCATAAACACCGGGGAGCTGTTTTTT
TRBD2 . TRBJ2-7 TRBV7-2 CASSLDAGEYEQYF TGTGCCAGCAGCTTAGACGCGGGGGAGTACGAGCAGTACTTC
. . TRBJ2-3 TRBV5-4 CASSFGLSVTDTQYF TGTGCCAGCAGCTTTGGGCTCTCCGTCACAGATACGCAGTATTTT
TRBD2 . TRBJ2-7 TRBV30 CAWGLAGAHEQYF TGTGCCTGGGGGCTAGCGGGAGCTCACGAGCAGTACTTC
. . TRBJ1-2 TRBV27 CASSIGHSYGYTF TGTGCCAGCAGTATAGGACATTCCTATGGCTACACCTTC
TRBD1 . TRBJ1-6 TRBV28 CASSVPGQGNSPLHF TGTGCCAGCAGTGTACCGGGACAGGGGAATTCACCCCTCCACTTT
. . TRBJ2-2 TRBV14 CASSPKNTGELFF TGTGCCAGCAGCCCAAAGAACACCGGGGAGCTGTTTTTT
. . TRBJ2-7 TRBV7-2 CASTNQAPYEQYF TGTGCCAGCACTAATCAGGCCCCTTACGAGCAGTACTTC
TRBD1 . TRBJ2-1 TRBV5-1 CASSYLTGNHKVSYNEQFF TGCGCCAGCAGCTATCTGACAGGGAACCACAAAGTAAGTTACAATGAGCAGTTCTTC
. . TRBJ2-5 TRBV7-2 CASSLGGKETQYF TGTGCCAGCAGCTTAGGCGGGAAAGAGACCCAGTACTTC
TRBD1 . TRBJ2-7 TRBV28 CASSSFRGLFYYEQYF TGTGCCAGCAGTTCGTTCAGGGGGCTTTTTTACTACGAGCAGTACTTC
. once TRBJ2-1 TRBV5-5 CASSRTSTPYNEQFF TGTGCCAGCAGCCGTACTAGCACACCTTACAATGAGCAGTTCTTC
. . TRBJ2-6 TRBV6-2/TRBV6-3 CASSYIGAGANVLTF TGTGCCAGCAGTTACATAGGGGCTGGGGCCAACGTCCTGACTTTC
. . TRBJ2-7 TRBV21-1 CASSKDGSYEQYF TGTGCCAGCAGCAAAGACGGCTCCTACGAGCAGTACTTC
. . TRBJ2-1 TRBV15 CATSRLADEQFF TGTGCCACCAGCAGATTAGCAGATGAGCAGTTCTTC
. . TRBJ2-7 TRBV12-3/TRBV12-4 CASSFRSSYEQYF TGTGCCAGCAGTTTCCGCAGCTCCTACGAGCAGTACTTC
TRBD1 . TRBJ2-1 TRBV11-3 CASSGQGYYNEQFF TGTGCCAGCAGCGGACAGGGGTACTACAATGAGCAGTTCTTC
. . TRBJ2-1 TRBV19 CASSISSATGQREQFF TGTGCCAGTAGTATTAGTAGCGCCACCGGGCAGCGGGAGCAGTTCTTC
. . TRBJ2-7 TRBV28 CASSLVAGRYEQYF TGTGCCAGCAGTTTGGTTGCGGGACGATACGAGCAGTACTTC
TRBD2 . TRBJ2-1 TRBV6-1 CASSALGLAGSNEQFF TGTGCCAGCAGTGCCTTAGGACTAGCGGGAAGCAATGAGCAGTTCTTC
TRBD2 . TRBJ2-1 TRBV28 CASTGTSGYNEQFF TGTGCCAGCACCGGGACTAGCGGCTACAATGAGCAGTTCTTC
TRBD1 . TRBJ2-4 TRBV28 CASSPGQGVIQYF TGTGCCAGCAGTCCGGGACAGGGAGTAATTCAGTACTTC
. . TRBJ1-1 TRBV19 CASSISGNTEAFF TGTGCCAGTAGTATATCAGGGAACACTGAAGCTTTCTTT
. . TRBJ1-5 TRBV5-1 CASSLGPGGNQPQHF TGCGCCAGCAGCTTGGGGCCAGGGGGCAATCAGCCCCAGCATTTT
TRBD1 . TRBJ2-3 TRBV7-3 CASSRTGGTDTQYF TGTGCCAGCAGCCGGACAGGGGGCACAGATACGCAGTATTTT
. . TRBJ2-3 TRBV24-1 CATSEAKASTDTQYF TGTGCCACCAGTGAAGCGAAAGCCAGCACAGATACGCAGTATTTT
. once TRBJ2-5 TRBV28 CASSIAAGRQETQYF TGTGCCAGCAGTATAGCGGCCGGGCGCCAAGAGACCCAGTACTTC
. . TRBJ1-1 TRBV20-1 CSASGNTEAFF TGCAGTGCTTCAGGGAACACTGAAGCTTTCTTT
. many TRBJ2-7 TRBV7-2 CASSLSGAATYEQYF TGTGCCAGCAGCCTATCAGGGGCCGCCACCTACGAGCAGTACTTC
TRBD1 . TRBJ2-5 TRBV5-1 CASSPGQGEIFETQYF TGCGCCAGCAGCCCCGGACAGGGGGAAATTTTCGAGACCCAGTACTTC
TRBD2 . TRBJ2-1 TRBV28 CASSLGGSSYNEQFF TGTGCCAGCAGTTTGGGCGGGAGTTCCTACAATGAGCAGTTCTTC
. . TRBJ2-3 TRBV5-5 CASSVSGTEDTQYF TGTGCCAGCAGCGTTAGCGGCACCGAAGATACGCAGTATTTT
. . TRBJ1-4 TRBV7-9 CASSSTVGGDEKLFF TGTGCCAGCAGCTCCACTGTGGGGGGAGACGAAAAACTGTTTTTT
. . TRBJ1-6 TRBV4-1 CASSQDIQVRGNSPLHF TGCGCCAGCAGCCAAGATATACAGGTCAGGGGAAATTCACCCCTCCACTTT
. once TRBJ2-7 TRBV18 CASSPRLAYAYEQYF TGTGCCAGCTCACCACGTCTAGCGTACGCCTACGAGCAGTACTTC
. . TRBJ1-5 TRBV30 CAWAGGGNQPQHF TGTGCCTGGGCGGGGGGTGGCAATCAGCCCCAGCATTTT
TRBD1 . TRBJ2-2 TRBV28 CASQSDREDGELFF TGTGCCAGCCAATCCGACAGGGAAGACGGGGAGCTGTTTTTT
TRBD1 . TRBJ1-1 TRBV11-2 CASSSKGANTEAFF TGTGCCAGCAGCTCTAAGGGGGCGAACACTGAAGCTTTCTTT